This section outlines one TCR beta chain sequence together with its context. Its target is not known. The sample is drawn from a study of T cells in localized non-small cell lung cancer. Regarding the study as a whole: Uninvolved adjacent lung showed peak T cell clonality, exceeding tumor. Sequencing was limited to one tumor region, leaving the possibility of heterogeneity open.

The protocol was immunoSEQ multiplex PCR, while the TCRdb copy is restricted to in-frame clones and leaves out a portion. The sample includes around 10,000 clones, 70% to 85% seen only once; the top ten take 30% to 35%. CDR1 is KGHSH, CDR2 LQKENI, per germline. V was cut by 2 bases and J by 12 bases, with 17 bases left in between. The CDR3 covers 13 residues. Here the sequenced sample was peripheral blood, taken before any cancer treatment. The source of this sequence is a male donor older than 55 with stage I lung adenocarcinoma. The chain employs TRBV18 and TRBJ2-7, with D perhaps matching TRBD2 (6 bases). CDR3 residues: CASSPAGQAGLYF. The CDR3 nucleotides read TGTGCCAGCTCACCAGCGGGGCAGGCGGGCCTGTACTTC.